This T cell receptor beta chain was captured in a study of radiotherapy plus CTLA-4 blockade in lung cancer. In the study overall: The study recorded objective responses in 18% of patients and disease control in about 31%.

Regarding the study as a whole: It was early blood T cell clone dynamics, with interferon-beta, that reportedly best predicted response. Peripheral blood showed expansion of tumor-derived TCR clones after radiotherapy and ipilimumab.

Clones were sequenced by immunoSEQ multiplex PCR, and TCRdb holds only the in-frame ones, with some missing. The data contain tens of thousands of clones, approximately 77% of them singletons. Concerning this clone: No antigen is known for it.

Sequencing used peripheral blood, obtained from a patient treated with radiotherapy plus ipilimumab. This clonotype was obtained from a human donor with non-small cell lung cancer whose response to radiotherapy plus ipilimumab could not be evaluated.

CDR3 DNA sequence: TGCGCCAGCAGCCCACCTGGTGGGGCTAGGAATGAGCAGTTCTTC. Amino acid sequence: CASSPPGGARNEQFF. The chain combines TRBV10-1 with TRBJ2-1; tentative D call: TRBD1 (5 bases). This CDR3 has 15 amino acids. Germline assignment: CDR1 WNHNN and CDR2 SYGVQD (reference sequence). Deletions cut 6 bases from V and 7 bases from J, with 19 bases between.